This T cell receptor (beta chain) was captured in a study of blood T cell repertoires in COVID-19. Across the study: Sites across the United States, Italy and Spain contributed samples from acute and convalescent COVID-19. In each case, the material was cDNA or gDNA derived from T cells, B-cell-depleted T cells, or PBMCs.

V lost 6 bases, J lost 7 bases, and 15 bases lay in between. CDR3 length equals 13 residues. From germline, CDR1 is MRHNA and CDR2 SNTAGT. As originally analysed: Amplification of reference gene primers provided the estimated nucleated cell counts. Clones were read by immunoSEQ multiplex PCR, and TCRdb kept only the in-frame ones, dropping some. D and trimming were read from the DNA, whereas the V and J calls and clone size are those reported in that table. The table has 65,000 to 75,000 clones, 89% seen once. This clone was seen a few times. The sample taken for sequencing was peripheral blood. The receptor was isolated from a woman in her fifties or sixties with active COVID-19. V gene TRBV6-4 combines with J gene TRBJ1-1; D perhaps matches TRBD1 (5 bases). The CDR3 bases are TGTGCCAGCAGGGGGCGCGGAGTGAATGAAGCTTTCTTT. It translates to CASRGRGVNEAFF.